The 3 T cell receptor beta chains below were found in one sample sequenced in a study of blood T cell repertoires in COVID-19. Here immunoSEQ multiplex PCR was the method, and the copy in TCRdb shows in-frame clones only, minus some. Found here are roughly 150,000 clones, under 90% of them singletons; the top ten hold roughly 0.6%. The sequencing input was peripheral blood. The receptor source for this set is a man aged 55 to 70 with acute or convalescent COVID-19.

The chain has TRBV6-2 or TRBV6-3 and TRBJ2-7; unclear D gene. This CDR3 contains 12 residues. The germline V and J ends were trimmed by 4 bases and 4 bases, with 8 bases remaining between them. Per the germline V gene, CDR1 is MNHEY and CDR2 is SVGEGT. CDR3 nucleotides: TGTGCCAGCAGTTCCTCCCTATACGAGCAGTACTTC. It translates to CASSSSLYEQYF.

This chain connects TRBV28 to TRBJ1-2, with D hard to call. The ends were cut back, 8 bases at V and 8 bases at J, with 9 bases in the middle. Germline V gene lookup returns CDR1 MDHEN and CDR2 SYDVKM. The CDR3 loop spans 10 amino acids. The CDR3 sequence: CASGPRGYTF. The CDR3 DNA reads as TGTGCCAGCGGCCCACGAGGCTACACCTTC.

The V and J genes are TRBV4-3 and TRBJ2-7; maybe TRBD2 (5 bases). Germline values: CDR1 LGHNA, CDR2 YSLEER. Trimming removed 0 bases from V and 3 bases from J, with 9 bases in between. The length of the CDR3 is 14 residues. The CDR3 region has the DNA TGCGCCAGCAGCCAAGATGCGGGCAACTACGAGCAGTACTTC. It is translated as CASSQDAGNYEQYF.